This T cell receptor beta chain was retrieved from a study of OX40 agonist ivuxolimab in advanced cancers. Study at large: The diagnoses of dose-escalation patients were hepatocellular carcinoma, melanoma, renal cell or head and neck cancer. Of mixed ages from about 20 to 85 and averaging 60 years, the group was just under 85% male. Having had anti-PD-1, anti-PD-L1 or anti-CTLA-4 therapy before was allowed, and over 35% had some.

Trimming shortened V by 1 base and J by 4 bases, and 14 bases separated the two germline ends. CDR3 length: 16 residues. Germline V lookup: CDR1 SEHNR, CDR2 FQNEAQ (reference sequence). Only in-frame clones appear in the TCRdb table, and some are missing; sequencing was by immunoSEQ multiplex PCR. Among some 57,000 clones listed, roughly 81% were seen once. The chain couples TRBV7-9 to TRBJ1-5, with TRBD1 as a possible D gene (5 bases). This specimen was CD4+ or CD8+ T cells sorted from blood, taken in a trial of the OX40 agonist ivuxolimab. This TCR came from an adult with an advanced solid tumor such as melanoma, head and neck, liver or kidney cancer. CDR3 in DNA: TGTGCCAGCAGCTTAGGCGACGGGGGTCGGAATCAGCCCCAGCATTTT. Amino acid sequence: CASSLGDGGRNQPQHF. Drawing the rest from reference TRBV7-9 and TRBJ1-5, the complete variable domain is DTGVSQNPRHKITKRGQNVTFRCDPISEHNRLYWYRQTLGQGPEFLTYFQNEAQLEKSRLLSDRFSAERPKGSFSTLEIQRTEQGDSAMYLCASSLGDGGRNQPQHFGDGTRLSIL.